The next 31 T cell receptor beta chains were all read from a single sample in a study of cytomegalovirus exposure and HLA in healthy donors. The PCR employed 60 Vbeta primers together with 13 Jbeta primers. Some clones are missing from TCRdb's copy, which holds only in-frame ones; the method was immunoSEQ multiplex PCR. In total, the table holds approximately 92,000 clones. The sample comprised PBMCs. These receptors originate from a woman in her 30s in good health and CMV-seronegative.

The rearrangement links TRBV10-3 to TRBJ1-1; the match to TRBD1 covers 7 bases. V shed 10 bases and J 4 bases; nucleotides not matched to a gene: 9. This CDR3 region has 13 residues. Looked up from germline, CDR1 is ENHRY and CDR2 is SYGVKD. CDR3: CATLDRLGTEAFF. As DNA, the CDR3 is TGTGCCACCTTGGACAGGTTGGGCACTGAAGCTTTCTTT.

The CDR3 sequence is CASSSRGVGTEAFF. The CDR3 DNA reads as TGTGCCAGCAGCTCCCGGGGGGTCGGCACTGAAGCTTTCTTT. V usage is TRBV9 and J usage is TRBJ1-1; a weak D match, TRBD1 (5 bases). Germline V CDR1 and CDR2: SGDLS, YYNGEE. Trimming left V 4 bases short and J 4 bases short, with 14 bases between. The CDR3 spans 14 residues.

This sequence joins TRBV5-4 and TRBJ2-7, with 7 bases fitting TRBD1. Germline trimming cut 9 bases from V and 6 bases from J; bases unmatched to any gene: 9. From germline, CDR1 is SGHNT and CDR2 YYREEE (reference sequence). This CDR3 has 12 amino acids. The CDR3 spells CAIRDRATEQYF. In DNA form, the CDR3 reads TGTGCCATCCGGGACAGAGCGACCGAGCAGTACTTC.

This chain joins TRBV7-3 and TRBJ2-2; perhaps TRBD1 as D (6 bases). Trimming cost V 2 bases and J 5 bases, with 12 bases left between them. Germline lookup yields CDR1 SGHTA and CDR2 FQGTGA. The length of the CDR3 is 15 residues. The CDR3 reads CASSLVGTSTGELFF. The CDR3 nucleotides are TGTGCCAGCAGCTTAGTCGGGACATCTACCGGGGAGCTGTTTTTT. Together with reference TRBV7-3 and TRBJ2-2, the CDR3 gives the full variable domain: GAGVSQTPSNKVTEKGKYVELRCDPISGHTALYWYRQSLGQGPEFLIYFQGTGAADDSGLPNDRFFAVRPEGSVSTLKIQRTERGDSAVYLCASSLVGTSTGELFFGEGSRLTVL.

The chain carries TRBV27 and TRBJ1-5, with D unresolved. This CDR3 has 15 residues. The ends were cut back, 2 bases at V and 2 bases at J, with 10 bases in the middle. The germline CDR1 and CDR2 sequences are MNHEY and SMNVEV (reference sequence). The CDR3 protein is CASSLGHNGNQPQHF. The CDR3 nucleotides are TGTGCCAGCAGTTTAGGGCACAACGGCAATCAGCCCCAGCATTTT.

Remarks on this clone: An end of the junction does not agree with germline; a read error may underlie this. The chain joins TRBV6-5 to TRBJ2-7; TRBD1 matches 7 bases. CDR3 length: 15 amino acids. CDR1 MNHEY and CDR2 SVGAGI come from the germline V gene. CDR3 protein: CASSDSGGSKYEQYF. DNA for the CDR3: TGTGCCAGCAGTGACTCAGGGGGTTCGAAATACGAGCAGTACTTC.

The chain employs TRBV5-1 and TRBJ2-5, with 8 bases matching TRBD1. Losses at the gene ends were 5 bases for V and 5 bases for J; bases not matched to a gene: 5. This CDR3 spans 13 amino acids. Germline V gene sequence: CDR1 SGHRS, CDR2 YFSETQ. The DNA of the CDR3 is TGCGCCAGCAGTTCGGACAGGGAGGAGACCCAGTACTTC. Encoded protein: CASSSDREETQYF.

The chain recombines TRBV5-1 with TRBJ2-1; 12 bases agree with TRBD2. With 2 bases clipped from V and 9 bases from J, the junction kept 9 bases outside the gene matches. CDR3 length equals 16 residues. Germline V CDR1 and CDR2: SGHRS, YFSETQ. CDR3: CASSFLAGGLGGEQFF. The DNA of the CDR3 is TGCGCCAGCAGCTTCCTAGCGGGGGGGCTAGGGGGTGAGCAGTTCTTC.

The rearrangement joins TRBV7-2 to TRBJ2-7, with 11 bases matching TRBD2. V lost 3 bases to trimming and J lost 2 bases; unmatched junction nucleotides: 3. This CDR3 region has 15 residues. CDR1 and CDR2 from the germline V gene are SGHTA and FQGNSA. CDR3 residues: CASSLGLADTYEQYF. Written as DNA, the CDR3 is TGTGCCAGCAGCTTGGGACTAGCGGATACCTACGAGCAGTACTTC.

This chain joins TRBV7-8 and TRBJ2-5; TRBD2 agrees at 10 bases. V shed 5 bases and J 2 bases; nucleotides not matched to a gene: 5. The germline CDR1 and CDR2 sequences are SGHVS and FQNEAQ. This CDR3 is built from 15 residues. CDR3 nucleotides: TGTGCCAGCAGCCGGACTAGCGGTTTACAAGAGACCCAGTACTTC. It codes for CASSRTSGLQETQYF.

CDR3 nucleotides: TGTGCCAGCAGTGACGGGACAGGGATATCACCCCTCCACTTT. This translates into CASSDGTGISPLHF. V gene TRBV6-5 combines with J gene TRBJ1-6; 9 positions match TRBD1. The CDR3 consists of 14 residues. Trimming removed 5 bases from V and 10 bases from J; junction bases left unmatched: 6. From germline, CDR1 is MNHEY and CDR2 SVGAGI.

CDR3 coding DNA: TGTGCCAGCAGTTTAATGGGGGGTAGGTACGAGCAGTACTTC. Encoded protein: CASSLMGGRYEQYF. The chain joins TRBV27 to TRBJ2-5, with TRBD2 as a possible D gene (6 bases). The J call may be mistaken, given a closer DNA end match to TRBJ2-7. There are 14 residues in the CDR3. Germline V lookup: CDR1 MNHEY, CDR2 SMNVEV (reference sequence).

The gene calls are TRBV7-9 and TRBJ1-6; D unclear. The CDR3 length is 13 residues. CDR1 is SEHNR and CDR2 is FQNEAQ in the germline V gene (reference sequence). V was trimmed by 3 bases and J by 8 bases, leaving 8 bases between them. The CDR3 region has the DNA TGTGCCAGCAGCTTGACTCTAGATTCACCCCTCCACTTT. Translation gives CASSLTLDSPLHF.

The chain couples TRBV6-1 to TRBJ2-1, with D maybe TRBD1 (6 bases). Germline V gene sequence: CDR1 MNHNS, CDR2 SASEGT. The CDR3 length is 14 residues. Trimming removed 7 bases from V and 9 bases from J, with 19 bases in between. CDR3 sequence (DNA): TGTGCCAGCAAGGGGGAAAGGCCTCGTCGTGAGCAGTTCTTC. Protein sequence: CASKGERPRREQFF.

The chain couples TRBV4-1 to TRBJ2-1; 14 nucleotides align to TRBD2. V dropped 6 bases and J dropped 5; count of bases not matched to a gene: 3. Germline loops: CDR1 MGHRA, CDR2 YSYEKL. The CDR3 has 15 residues. The CDR3 loop reads CASRLGLAGDNEQFF. The CDR3 DNA reads as TGCGCCAGCAGACTGGGACTAGCGGGGGACAATGAGCAGTTCTTC.

For the CDR3, the DNA is TGTGCCAGCAGCCCCGCGGTGCCTAACCCATTAACCGGGGAGCTGTTTTTT. Its translation: CASSPAVPNPLTGELFF. The V gene is TRBV9, the J gene TRBJ2-2; no clear D. The CDR3 spans 17 residues. CDR1 and CDR2 from the germline V gene are SGDLS and YYNGEE. Trimming removed 4 bases at V and 5 bases at J, with 21 bases between.

This sequence joins TRBV14 and TRBJ1-5; D gene unclear. The CDR3 length is 13 residues. Trimming cost V 0 bases and J 3 bases, with 3 bases left between them. Germline V gene sequence: CDR1 SGHDN, CDR2 FVKESK. This chain's CDR3 is CASSQDFNQPQHF. CDR3 sequence (DNA): TGTGCCAGCAGCCAAGACTTCAATCAGCCCCAGCATTTT.

The chain carries TRBV11-3 and TRBJ2-5; D is unclear. The V end lost 1 base, the J end lost 1 base, and 7 bases lay between the germline ends. CDR1 and CDR2 from the germline V gene are SGHNT and YENEEA. This CDR3 spans 14 amino acids. The CDR3 here is CASSLGGSQETQYF. CDR3 coding DNA: TGTGCCAGCAGCTTAGGCGGCAGCCAAGAGACCCAGTACTTC.

The chain links TRBV19 to TRBJ1-6; D ambiguous. Deletions cut 7 bases from V and 7 bases from J, with 20 bases between. CDR3 size: 16 residues. Germline values: CDR1 LNHDA, CDR2 SQIVND (reference sequence). The CDR3 DNA follows: TGTGCCAGTACCGACTTGAGGCCTGGTCCGAATTCACCCCTCCACTTT. Protein: CASTDLRPGPNSPLHF.

This chain links TRBV4-1 with TRBJ2-7, with TRBD2 matching over 7 bases. V lost 6 bases and J lost 3; bases outside the gene matches: 11. This CDR3 is built from 15 residues. Germline V gene lookup returns CDR1 MGHRA and CDR2 YSYEKL. The CDR3 region is CASSSGTNSFYEQYF. For the CDR3, the DNA is TGCGCCAGCAGTTCCGGGACTAACAGCTTCTACGAGCAGTACTTC.

The chain recombines TRBV29-1 with TRBJ1-4, with D hard to call. From germline, CDR1 is SQVTM and CDR2 ANQGSEA. V gave up 2 bases and J gave up 10 bases, with 11 bases separating them. The CDR3 has 12 residues. The CDR3 reads CSVENPRGKLFF. The CDR3 nucleotides are TGCAGCGTTGAAAACCCCCGCGGAAAACTGTTTTTT.

The chain joins TRBV2 to TRBJ2-5; D is possibly TRBD1 (6 bases). Germline CDR1 reads SNHLY; CDR2 reads FYNNEI. V was shortened by 4 bases and J by 5 bases, with 14 bases between the two germline ends. CDR3 size: 14 residues. CDR3 protein: CASSGGTRRETQYF. CDR3 coding DNA: TGTGCCAGCAGTGGGGGGACACGTAGGGAGACCCAGTACTTC.

The chain carries TRBV5-1 and TRBJ2-1; 8 positions agree with TRBD1. Per the germline V gene, CDR1 is SGHRS and CDR2 is YFSETQ. The CDR3 contains 14 residues. Trimming at V came to 4 bases and at J to 6 bases, leaving 6 bases not matched to a gene. The CDR3, as DNA: TGCGCCAGCAGCGGGGGACAGGAAGGCAATGAGCAGTTCTTC. It encodes CASSGGQEGNEQFF. Full variable domain (remainder filled in from reference TRBV5-1 and TRBJ2-1): KAGVTQTPRYLIKTRGQQVTLSCSPISGHRSVSWYQQTPGQGLQFLFEYFSETQRNKGNFPGRFSGRQFSNSRSEMNVSTLELGDSALYLCASSGGQEGNEQFFGPGTRLTVL.

J is TRBJ2-2 and V is TRBV5-1; no reliable D call. V was cut by 0 bases and J by 1 base, with 4 bases left in between. The CDR3 length is 14 residues. CDR1 SGHRS and CDR2 YFSETQ come from the germline V gene. The CDR3 coding sequence is TGCGCCAGCAGCTTGGCAGAGAACACCGGGGAGCTGTTTTTT. This gives the protein CASSLAENTGELFF.

The chain couples TRBV7-9 to TRBJ2-3; TRBD2 matches 8 bases. The CDR3 length is 13 residues. V was pared by 6 bases and J by 4 bases, with 3 bases of the junction left unmatched. Looked up from germline, CDR1 is SEHNR and CDR2 is FQNEAQ (reference sequence). CDR3 in DNA: TGTGCCAGCAGGGGACTAGTTTCAGATACGCAGTATTTT. Protein product: CASRGLVSDTQYF.

J is TRBJ1-2 and V is TRBV13; no clear D gene. Trimming left V 5 bases short and J 3 bases short, with 10 bases between. Germline V gene sequence: CDR1 PRHDT, CDR2 FYEKMQ (reference sequence). This CDR3 has 13 residues. The CDR3 spells CASSLGRYYGYTF. CDR3 DNA: TGTGCCAGCAGCCTTGGGAGGTACTATGGCTACACCTTC. The full variable domain, rest sourced from reference TRBV13 and TRBJ1-2, is AAGVIQSPRHLIKEKRETATLKCYPIPRHDTVYWYQQGPGQDPQFLISFYEKMQSDKGSIPDRFSAQQFSDYHSELNMSSLELGDSALYFCASSLGRYYGYTFGSGTRLTVV.

The V and J genes are TRBV10-1 and TRBJ2-7; D may be TRBD1 (5 bases). Trimming shortened V by 6 bases and J by 2 bases, and 11 bases separated the two germline ends. Germline V gives CDR1 WNHNN, CDR2 SYGVQD (reference sequence). CDR3 size: 13 residues. For the CDR3, the DNA is TGCGCCAGCAGCGCGGACAATACCTACGAGCAGTACTTC. Its protein is CASSADNTYEQYF.

The chain employs TRBV6-5 and TRBJ2-1; 7 nucleotides line up with TRBD2. The CDR3 runs to 15 residues. Trimming took 2 bases from V and 1 from J; bases not matched to a gene: 2. The germline CDR1 and CDR2 sequences are MNHEY and SVGAGI. The CDR3 DNA follows: TGTGCCAGCAGTTACCTAGCGGAATCCTACAATGAGCAGTTCTTC. Amino acids: CASSYLAESYNEQFF.

This chain joins TRBV9 and TRBJ2-2; 8 nucleotides agree with TRBD2. With 3 bases clipped from V and 3 bases from J, the junction kept 7 bases outside the gene matches. The CDR3 loop spans 16 amino acids. The germline V gene encodes CDR1 SGDLS and CDR2 YYNGEE. The CDR3 nucleotides are TGTGCCAGCAGCGGCGGCTCGGGAGGGGACACCGGGGAGCTGTTTTTT. Its protein is CASSGGSGGDTGELFF. The whole variable domain, filled in from reference TRBV9 and TRBJ2-2, reads DSGVTQTPKHLITATGQRVTLRCSPRSGDLSVYWYQQSLDQGLQFLIQYYNGEERAKGNILERFSAQQFPDLHSELNLSSLELGDSALYFCASSGGSGGDTGELFFGEGSRLTVL.

The gene calls are TRBV28 and TRBJ1-2; 7 positions agree with TRBD1. The CDR3 is made up of 15 amino acids. CDR1 and CDR2 from the germline V gene are MDHEN and SYDVKM. The ends lost 5 bases at V and 5 bases at J; junction bases unmatched: 11. The CDR3 is CASSPPGGGFYGYTF. The CDR3 coding sequence is TGTGCCAGCAGTCCACCAGGGGGTGGGTTTTATGGCTACACCTTC.

The chain uses TRBV5-1 and TRBJ2-5; D unresolved. Germline CDR1 SGHRS, CDR2 YFSETQ. This CDR3 is built from 11 residues. Trimming removed 7 bases from V and 3 bases from J, with 7 bases in between. For the CDR3, the DNA is TGCGCCAGCGCAAACAAAGAGACCCAGTACTTC. It is translated as CASANKETQYF.